Given below is one T cell receptor beta chain in context. The data were obtained in a study of shared clonotypes between healthy human individuals. Every subset's genomic DNA went evenly onto several immunoSEQ plates. The method was immunoSEQ multiplex PCR; TCRdb's version includes in-frame clones alone and lacks a portion of them. The sample has some 2,000,000 clones; approximately 95% are singletons. CD45RO negativity and positive selection for CCR7 defined naive CD8 cells, a population that excluded terminally differentiated effector memory CD45RA+ cells. Germline CDR1 reads SEHNR; CDR2 reads FQNEAQ (reference sequence). V was clipped by 2 bases and J by 0 bases, with 17 bases between them. The CDR3 is made up of 17 amino acids.

The gene calls are TRBV7-9 and TRBJ2-7; D is possibly TRBD1 (6 bases). The clonotype was recovered from a man aged 18 to 35 in good health. Input material: naive CD8+ T cells sorted from blood. CDR3 in amino acids: CASSLRLAGQTSYEQYF. CDR3 bases: TGTGCCAGCAGCTTAAGGCTGGCTGGACAGACCTCCTACGAGCAGTACTTC.